The present TCR beta chain was sequenced within a study of shared clonotypes between healthy human individuals. Whole-study context: A couple of women and a few men aged 18 to 49 made up the donors.

The CDR3 runs to 14 residues. The germline CDR1 and CDR2 sequences are SGHTA and FQGNSA. V dropped 1 base and J dropped 2 bases, with 7 bases sitting between them. Partitioning of CD4+ cells yielded a CD45RA+ naive subset and a CD45RA-negative memory subset. Per the authors' pipeline: Junction-only immunoSEQ sequences carried no quality scores, so filtering differed. TCRdb keeps only in-frame clones here, not all; method: immunoSEQ multiplex PCR. The V and J calls and the clone size are those of that table, but D and trimming were determined from the DNA. The table has around 2.5 million clones, roughly 93% seen once.

The source is a man aged 18-30 years in good health. Some clones in this sample may be carry-over from other donors' samples. Sequenced: naive CD4+ T cells from PBMCs. Regarding subset: CD45RA+ positively selected. The chain combines TRBV7-2 with TRBJ2-3; the D is unclear. CDR3 amino acids: CASSLVQYTDTQYF. CDR3 bases: TGTGCCAGCAGCTTAGTCCAGTACACAGATACGCAGTATTTT. The full variable domain, rest sourced from reference TRBV7-2 and TRBJ2-3, is GAGVSQSPSNKVTEKGKDVELRCDPISGHTALYWYRQSLGQGLEFLIYFQGNSAPDKSGLPSDRFSAERTGGSVSTLTIQRTQQEDSAVYLCASSLVQYTDTQYFGPGTRLTVL.